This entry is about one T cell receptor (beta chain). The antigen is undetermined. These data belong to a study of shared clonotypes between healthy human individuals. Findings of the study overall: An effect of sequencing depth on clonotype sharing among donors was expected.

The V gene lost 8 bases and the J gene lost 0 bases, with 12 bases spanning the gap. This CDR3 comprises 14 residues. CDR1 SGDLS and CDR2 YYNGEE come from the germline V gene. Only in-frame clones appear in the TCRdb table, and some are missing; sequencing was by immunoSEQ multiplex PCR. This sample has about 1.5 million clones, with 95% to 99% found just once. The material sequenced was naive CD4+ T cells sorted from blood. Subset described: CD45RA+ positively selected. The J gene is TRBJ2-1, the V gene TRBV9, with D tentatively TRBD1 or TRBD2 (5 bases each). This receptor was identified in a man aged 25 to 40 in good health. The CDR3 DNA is TGTGCCAGTGGGGGTCCCCTCTCCTACAATGAGCAGTTCTTC. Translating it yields CASGGPLSYNEQFF.